This T cell receptor beta chain was identified during a study of blood T cell repertoires in COVID-19. Study-wide background: Both acute and convalescent COVID-19 samples were obtained from the United States, Italy and Spain. In each case, the material was cDNA or gDNA derived from T cells, B-cell-depleted T cells, or PBMCs.

In the original workflow: Amplification from reference gene primers served as the basis for estimated nucleated cell counts. Generated by immunoSEQ multiplex PCR, the TCRdb table keeps only in-frame clones and is missing some. The V and J calls and the clone size are those of that table, but D and trimming were determined from the DNA. Here the sample spans some 190,000 clones, approximately 79% being singletons. The CDR3 contains 16 residues. Germline assignment: CDR1 SGHNT and CDR2 YENEEA. V was pared by 4 bases and J by 6 bases, with 18 bases between. The V call is TRBV11-3, the J call TRBJ2-2, with D maybe TRBD2 (6 bases). The TCR was taken from a woman aged 45 to 65 with acute or convalescent COVID-19. The sequencing sample was made of peripheral blood. The CDR3 loop reads CASSSLGTPVPGELFF. For the CDR3, the DNA is TGTGCCAGCAGCTCTTTAGGGACTCCTGTACCCGGGGAGCTGTTTTTT.